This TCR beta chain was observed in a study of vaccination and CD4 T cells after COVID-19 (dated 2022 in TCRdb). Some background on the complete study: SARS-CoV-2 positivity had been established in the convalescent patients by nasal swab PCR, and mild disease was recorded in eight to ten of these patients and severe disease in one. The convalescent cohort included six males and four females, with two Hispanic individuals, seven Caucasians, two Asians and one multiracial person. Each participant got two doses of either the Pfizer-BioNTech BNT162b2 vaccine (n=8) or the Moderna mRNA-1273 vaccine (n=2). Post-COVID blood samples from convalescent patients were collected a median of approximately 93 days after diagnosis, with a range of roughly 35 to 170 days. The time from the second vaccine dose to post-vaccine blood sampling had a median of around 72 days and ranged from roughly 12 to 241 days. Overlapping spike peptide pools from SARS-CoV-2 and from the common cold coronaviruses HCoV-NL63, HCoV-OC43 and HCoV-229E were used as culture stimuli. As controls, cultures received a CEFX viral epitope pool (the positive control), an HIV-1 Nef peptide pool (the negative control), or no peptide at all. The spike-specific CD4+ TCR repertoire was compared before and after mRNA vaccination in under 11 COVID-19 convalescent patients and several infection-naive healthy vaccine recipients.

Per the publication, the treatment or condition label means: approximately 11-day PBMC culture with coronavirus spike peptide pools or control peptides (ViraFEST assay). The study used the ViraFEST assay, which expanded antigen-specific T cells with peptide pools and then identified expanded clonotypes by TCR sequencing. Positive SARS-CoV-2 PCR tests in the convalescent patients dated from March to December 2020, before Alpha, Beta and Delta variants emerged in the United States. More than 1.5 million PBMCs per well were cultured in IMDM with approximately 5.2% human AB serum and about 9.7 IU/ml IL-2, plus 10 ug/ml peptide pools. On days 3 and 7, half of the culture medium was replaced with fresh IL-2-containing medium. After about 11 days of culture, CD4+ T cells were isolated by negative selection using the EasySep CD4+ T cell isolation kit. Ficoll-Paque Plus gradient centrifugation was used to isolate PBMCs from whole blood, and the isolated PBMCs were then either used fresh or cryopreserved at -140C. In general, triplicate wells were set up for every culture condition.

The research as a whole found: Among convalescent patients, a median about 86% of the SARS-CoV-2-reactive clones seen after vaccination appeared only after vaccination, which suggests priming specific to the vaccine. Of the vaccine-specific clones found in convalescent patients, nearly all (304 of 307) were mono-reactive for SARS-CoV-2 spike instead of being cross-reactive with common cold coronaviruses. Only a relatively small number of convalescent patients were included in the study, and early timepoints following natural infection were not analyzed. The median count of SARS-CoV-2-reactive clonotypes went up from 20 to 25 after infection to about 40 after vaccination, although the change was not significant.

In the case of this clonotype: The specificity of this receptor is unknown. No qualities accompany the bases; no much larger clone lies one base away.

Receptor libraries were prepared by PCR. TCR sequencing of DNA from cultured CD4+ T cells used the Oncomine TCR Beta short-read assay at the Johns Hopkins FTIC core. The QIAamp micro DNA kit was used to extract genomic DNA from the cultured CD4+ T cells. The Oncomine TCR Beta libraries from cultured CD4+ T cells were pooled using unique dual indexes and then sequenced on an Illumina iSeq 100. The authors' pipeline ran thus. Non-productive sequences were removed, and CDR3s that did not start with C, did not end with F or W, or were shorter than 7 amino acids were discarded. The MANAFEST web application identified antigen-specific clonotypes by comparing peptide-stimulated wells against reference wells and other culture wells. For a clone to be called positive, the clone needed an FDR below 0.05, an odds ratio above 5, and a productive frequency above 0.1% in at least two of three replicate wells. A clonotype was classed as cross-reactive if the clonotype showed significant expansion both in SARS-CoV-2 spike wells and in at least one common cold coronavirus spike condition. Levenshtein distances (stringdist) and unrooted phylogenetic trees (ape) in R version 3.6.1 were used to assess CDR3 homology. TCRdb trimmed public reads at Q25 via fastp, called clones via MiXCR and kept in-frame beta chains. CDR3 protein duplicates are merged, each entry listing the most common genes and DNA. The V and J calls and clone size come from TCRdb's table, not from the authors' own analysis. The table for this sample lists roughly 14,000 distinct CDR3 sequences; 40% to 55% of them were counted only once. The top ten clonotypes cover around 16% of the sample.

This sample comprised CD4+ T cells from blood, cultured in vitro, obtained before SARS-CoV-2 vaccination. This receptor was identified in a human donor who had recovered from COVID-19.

CDR3 sequence: CASSERAGEVTGELFF. The nucleotide sequence is given as TGCGCCAGCAGTGAGAGAGCGGGAGAGGTGACCGGGGAGCTGTTTTTT. The V and J genes are TRBV10-1 and TRBJ2-2; TRBD2 matches 8 bases in the middle. The germline V gene (reference sequence) provides CDR1 WNHNN and CDR2 SYGVQD. From V the trimming removes 2 bases and from J it removes 5 bases, while the gene matches leave 7 bases of the junction unaccounted for. Reading from cysteine to phenylalanine, the CDR3 counts 16 amino acids. The CDR3 DNA has 48 bases and is translated from base 1.